This T cell receptor (beta chain) was found in a study of neoadjuvant anti-PD-1 for oral cavity cancer. Study context: Most patients had three to four biweekly doses of 3 mg/kg nivolumab before resection. Around day 43, patients without progression received a fourth nivolumab dose before surgery.

Clones were sequenced by immunoSEQ multiplex PCR, and TCRdb holds only the in-frame ones, with some missing. Here the sample spans 11,000 to 15,000 clones, 70% to 80% being singletons. Cohort: HPV-negative, locally advanced oral cavity squamous cell carcinoma patients. Points on this clone: The antigen is not known.

The ends were cut back, 0 bases at V and 9 bases at J, with 14 bases in the middle. Germline loops: CDR1 MNHEY, CDR2 SVGAGI. This CDR3 comprises 15 residues. Study-level points and caveats: With a few patients per group, TCR findings need larger cohorts.

The receptor was derived from a person between 40 and 80 years old with oral cavity squamous cell carcinoma. The chain employs TRBV6-5 and TRBJ2-2; D is perhaps TRBD1 (6 bases). Here the sequenced sample was PBMCs, taken before nivolumab (anti-PD-1) treatment. The CDR3 nucleotides are TGTGCCAGCAGTTACTCGAGTGCGAGGGGGAGGGAGCTGTTTTTT. As protein: CASSYSSARGRELFF.